A single sample is the source of the 13 T cell receptor beta chains below, sequenced in a study of Ad26.COV2.S vaccination and SARS-CoV-2 variants. Data came from immunoSEQ multiplex PCR; TCRdb stores just in-frame clones and leaves some out. Among about 350,000 clones listed, roughly 94% were seen once. The material was peripheral blood, obtained after recovery from COVID-19. The source is a human donor who had recovered from COVID-19.

The chain is built from TRBV4-3 and TRBJ2-1; the D gene is possibly TRBD2 (5 bases). CDR3 length: 17 residues. Trimming pared 0 bases from V and 7 bases from J, leaving 19 bases between. The germline gives CDR1 LGHNA, CDR2 YSLEER. CDR3 amino acids: CASSQDPGGVAGNEQFF. The DNA of the CDR3 is TGCGCCAGCAGCCAAGATCCCGGCGGTGTGGCGGGTAATGAGCAGTTCTTC.

As concerns this clone: At one boundary the junction diverges from the germline segment, which might be a read error. The gene calls are TRBV6-1 and TRBJ1-2; tentatively, D is TRBD1 (5 bases). CDR1 and CDR2 (germline): MNHNS, SASEGT. The CDR3 is made up of 12 amino acids. Here the CDR3 reads CASSEGDRGYTF. The CDR3 coding sequence is TGTGCCAGCAGCGAAGGGGATAGAGGCTACACCTTC.

The chain links TRBV7-8 to TRBJ1-6; 7 bases are a match to TRBD1. The CDR3 has 18 amino acids. The ends lost 2 bases at V and 6 bases at J; junction bases unmatched: 13. CDR1 is SGHVS and CDR2 is FQNEAQ in the germline V gene. This chain's CDR3 is CASSLFAREGAGNSPLHF. CDR3 in DNA: TGTGCCAGCAGCTTATTCGCGCGGGAGGGGGCGGGTAATTCACCCCTCCACTTT.

The CDR3 sequence is CASIPPVGQGYGYTF. The CDR3 region has the DNA TGTGCCAGTATCCCCCCGGTGGGACAGGGGTATGGCTACACCTTC. The chain has TRBV19 and TRBJ1-2; TRBD1 aligns across 10 bases. Looked up from germline, CDR1 is LNHDA and CDR2 is SQIVND (reference sequence). V lost 7 bases and J lost 5; bases outside the gene matches: 10. The CDR3 consists of 15 residues.

The genes are TRBV25-1 and TRBJ1-1; 8 bases are shared with TRBD1. In germline, CDR1 is MGHDK, CDR2 SYGVNS. This CDR3 has 15 residues. V lost 3 bases to trimming and J lost 6 bases; unmatched junction nucleotides: 9. The CDR3 DNA sequence: TGTGCCAGCAGTGACTCAGGGGGCGATGGATCTGAAGCTTTCTTT. This translates into CASSDSGGDGSEAFF.

The V gene is TRBV13, the J gene TRBJ1-1; TRBD1 agrees at 10 bases. This CDR3 comprises 16 residues. Germline-derived CDR1 and CDR2 are PRHDT and FYEKMQ (reference sequence). V trimming: 3 bases; J trimming: 0 bases; junction bases outside the gene matches: 4. CDR3 protein: CASSLGTGDMNTEAFF. In DNA, the CDR3 is TGTGCCAGCAGCTTGGGGACAGGGGACATGAACACTGAAGCTTTCTTT.

The chain combines TRBV7-2 with TRBJ2-7; D may be TRBD1 (6 bases). The V and J ends lost 6 bases and 0 bases respectively, with 12 bases between them. This CDR3 spans 14 amino acids. CDR1 and CDR2 from the germline V gene are SGHTA and FQGNSA. The CDR3 here is CASSVGQISYEQYF. As DNA, the CDR3 is TGTGCCAGCAGTGTTGGACAGATCTCCTACGAGCAGTACTTC.

The rearrangement links TRBV7-3 to TRBJ2-7, with 8 nucleotides matching TRBD2. The germline V gene has CDR1 SGHTA and CDR2 FQGTGA. J gave up 6 bases and V 1 base, and 8 bases lay outside the gene matches. The CDR3 consists of 15 residues. Here the CDR3 reads CASSLMAGGSVEQYF. As DNA, the CDR3 is TGTGCCAGCAGCTTAATGGCGGGGGGTTCAGTCGAGCAGTACTTC.

In its sample, this clone was seen a few times. The chain employs TRBV10-3 and TRBJ2-7; D is uncertain. CDR1 and CDR2 from the germline V gene are ENHRY and SYGVKD. The CDR3 is 14 amino acids. The V and J ends lost 0 bases and 3 bases respectively, with 9 bases between them. The CDR3, as DNA: TGTGCCATCAGTGAGTCTGGCGTGGGCTACGAGCAGTACTTC. Protein sequence: CAISESGVGYEQYF.

V usage is TRBV19 and J usage is TRBJ1-2, with TRBD1 identical over 7 bases. V gave up 4 bases and J gave up 8 bases; unmatched junction bases: 16. Germline CDR1 LNHDA, CDR2 SQIVND (reference sequence). This CDR3 spans 16 amino acids. The DNA of the CDR3 is TGTGCCAGTAGTACCCCAAACAGGGGCCCAGGACGAGGCTACACCTTC. It yields the protein CASSTPNRGPGRGYTF.

The chain combines TRBV20-1 with TRBJ1-2; TRBD1 matches at 8 bases. This CDR3 region has 15 residues. Germline-derived CDR1 and CDR2 are DFQATT and SNEGSKA (reference sequence). V was pared by 3 bases and J by 4 bases, with 10 bases of the junction left unmatched. CDR3 amino acids: CSASAPGQESYGYTF. DNA for the CDR3: TGCAGTGCTAGTGCTCCGGGACAGGAGAGCTATGGCTACACCTTC.

On this clone: The same CDR3 can be traced to other DNA sequences in this sample. J is TRBJ1-5 and V is TRBV18; 8 bases fit TRBD1. The length of the CDR3 is 15 residues. Germline trimming cut 3 bases from V and 6 bases from J; bases unmatched to any gene: 7. Germline lookup yields CDR1 KGHSH and CDR2 LQKENI. This CDR3 is CASSPGQGAGQPQHF. As DNA, the CDR3 is TGTGCCAGCTCACCTGGCCAGGGGGCCGGTCAGCCCCAGCATTTT.

CDR3 DNA: TGTGCCAGCAGCCAACTAGCGGCCTCCACAGATACGCAGTATTTT. It codes for CASSQLAASTDTQYF. The chain carries TRBV3-1 (or the pseudogene TRBV3-2) and TRBJ2-3; 7 nucleotides line up with TRBD2. V dropped 2 bases and J dropped 2; count of bases not matched to a gene: 4. Germline CDR1 reads LGHDT; CDR2 reads YNNKEL (reference sequence). This CDR3 spans 15 amino acids.